This T cell receptor beta chain originates from a study of cytomegalovirus exposure and HLA in healthy donors. Study details: A later analysis reported the 100 to 150 validation repertoires used the same platform as the 666 first-cohort repertoires.

Points from the study as a whole: Listed as cytomegalovirus-associated were 150 to 200 TCR beta chains.

A roughly 120-subject validation cohort, separate from the roughly 680-subject first cohort, supplied the donors. As to this clone: Its antigen remains unidentified.

Profiling relied on immunoSEQ multiplex PCR, and the TCRdb table lists in-frame clones only, not all of them. Of around 140,000 clones in the sample, around nine tenths were seen once. Germline CDR1 and CDR2: SGHDT and YYEEEE. The CDR3 consists of 13 residues. Deletions cut 6 bases from V and 2 bases from J, with 12 bases between. The chain employs TRBV5-6 and TRBJ2-7; TRBD1 might be the D (6 bases). Sequenced material: PBMCs. The origin of this receptor is a man younger than 35 in good health and CMV-seropositive. CDR3: CASTGRDTYEQYF. The CDR3 region has the DNA TGTGCCAGCACCGGCAGGGACACCTACGAGCAGTACTTC.